This T cell receptor (beta chain) was documented in a study of blood T cell repertoires in COVID-19. Whole-study context: The origin of the acute and convalescent COVID-19 samples was the United States, Italy and Spain. The cDNA or gDNA used as material had been derived from T cells, B-cell-depleted T cells, or PBMCs.

Authors' data handling: Quantification of nucleated cells was approximated via reference gene primer amplification. The assay was immunoSEQ multiplex PCR, and TCRdb's table has in-frame clones only and misses some. From that table come the V and J calls and clone size; the DNA was used to work out D and trimming. The sample contains around 130,000 clones, 70% to 80% of which appear only once. The trim removed 5 bases at V and 1 base at J, leaving 3 bases unmatched. Germline assignment: CDR1 SGHVS and CDR2 FNYEAQ. This CDR3 is 15 amino acids long. The source of this sequence is a human donor in a cohort sampled during active COVID-19. V and J are TRBV7-6 and TRBJ2-5; 11 bases map to TRBD2. The sequencing sample was made of peripheral blood. CDR3 loop: CASSNLAGGQETQYF. The CDR3 nucleotides read TGTGCCAGCAGCAATCTAGCGGGGGGCCAAGAGACCCAGTACTTC.